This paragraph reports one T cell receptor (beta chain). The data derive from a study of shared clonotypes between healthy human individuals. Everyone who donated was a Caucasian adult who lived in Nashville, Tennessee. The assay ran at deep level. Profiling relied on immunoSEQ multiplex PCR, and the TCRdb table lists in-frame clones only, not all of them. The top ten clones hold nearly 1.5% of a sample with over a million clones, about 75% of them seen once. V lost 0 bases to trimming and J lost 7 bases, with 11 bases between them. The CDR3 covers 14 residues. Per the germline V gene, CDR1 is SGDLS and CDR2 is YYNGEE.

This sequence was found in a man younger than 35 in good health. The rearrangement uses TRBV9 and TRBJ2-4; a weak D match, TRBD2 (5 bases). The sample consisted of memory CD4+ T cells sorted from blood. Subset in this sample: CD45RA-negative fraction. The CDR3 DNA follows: TGTGCCAGCAGCGTAGGGGAGCCCTTGAACATTCAGTACTTC. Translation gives CASSVGEPLNIQYF.